Listed below are T cell receptor beta chains from one sample, sequenced in a study of OX40 agonist ivuxolimab in advanced cancers. Using immunoSEQ multiplex PCR, the repertoire was profiled, and TCRdb retains in-frame clones only, with some absent. The sample consists of some 82,000 clones, just over 85% of them appearing once. The sequenced sample was CD4+ or CD8+ T cells sorted from blood, obtained in a trial of the OX40 agonist ivuxolimab. These receptors were taken from an adult with an advanced solid tumor such as melanoma, head and neck, liver or kidney cancer. Both conserved end residues are trimmed from each CDR3.

>TRBV7-3|TRBJ2-1
ASSLNRPGAGYNEQF
>TRBV5-1|TRBJ2-7
ASSFGGGSYEQY
>TRBV7-2|TRBJ2-7
ASSLDRREQY
>TRBV5-3|TRBJ1-4
ARSLPRDRSEKLF
>TRBV6-6|TRBJ1-2
ASSTGQGRGYT
>TRBV7-3|TRBJ2-1
ASSLDRADEQF
>TRBV29-1|TRBJ2-5
SVEKVWDSETQY
>TRBV19|TRBJ2-2
ASSRTTNTGELF
>TRBV7-9|TRBJ2-1
ASSLVGGPGNEQF
>TRBV7-8|TRBJ2-3
ASSSQTGDTQY
>TRBV11-2|TRBJ2-1
ASSPTGRNEQF
>TRBV9|TRBJ2-1
ASSVVDTSSYNEQF
>TRBV5-4|TRBJ1-2
ASSLAAKPHYGYT
>TRBV28|TRBJ2-3
ASSLQGMAQY
>TRBV6-1|TRBJ2-1
ASSEYSGLNNEQF
>TRBV27|TRBJ1-2
ASTPLSGSSFYGYT
>TRBV15|TRBJ2-1
ATSRAGYNEQF
>TRBV6-1|TRBJ1-1
ASSEPLGRESF
>TRBV30|TRBJ1-2
AWSVGGNRGYGYT
>TRBV18|TRBJ2-5
ASSMIQGAAGQETQY
>TRBV6-5|TRBJ1-3
ASRGQGAGNTIY
>TRBV11-2|TRBJ2-5
ASSLDPGGLETQY
>TRBV7-9|TRBJ2-7
ASSFDQSYSYEQY
>TRBV7-2|TRBJ2-3
ASNLGGSADTQY
>TRBV7-9|TRBJ2-3
ASSLDFVTDTQY
>TRBV28|TRBJ2-6
ASSLYFSGANVLT
>TRBV11-2|TRBJ2-1
ASSLTSPYNEQF
>TRBV6-1|TRBJ2-7
ASSAGPGLATEQY
>TRBV6-1|TRBJ1-2
ASRDSGLYGYT
>TRBV19|TRBJ2-1
ASSHGVPENEQF
>TRBV5-6|TRBJ2-6
ASSLAGLRISGANVLT
>TRBV5-1|TRBJ2-7
ASRRDFNVYEQY
>TRBV29-1|TRBJ2-3
SVKTDRSADTQY
>TRBV30|TRBJ2-7
ARSADQTYEQY
>TRBV5-1|TRBJ1-1
ASSQQENTEAF
>TRBV29-1|TRBJ1-4
SVEGGRDEKLF
>TRBV14|TRBJ2-2
ASSQQTRVDTGELF
>TRBV6-5|TRBJ2-3
ASSYSAPFTDTQY
>TRBV18|TRBJ1-5
ASSPPGVGNQPQH
>TRBV2|TRBJ2-7
ASSVLGYEQY
>TRBV4-2|TRBJ2-1
ASSQARDEQF
>TRBV6-6|TRBJ1-6
ASSYSAGESPLH
>TRBV19|TRBJ2-4
ASSVLTGLDIQY
>TRBV5-1|TRBJ2-2
ASSLDNTGELF
>TRBV6-6|TRBJ2-7
ASSFRRGEQY